This T cell receptor (beta chain) comes out of a study of CXCR3-negative and CXCR3-positive naive CD8 T cells. Study findings and constraints: CXCR3-positive naive cells had TRB CDR3s that were more hydrophobic than CXCR3-negative naive cells had. Relative to memory CD8+ cells, whose diversity was much lower, both naive subsets had comparably high diversity.

Naivety in CD8+ T cells corresponded to a CD45RO-CCR7+CD27+CD95- phenotype. The CDR3 is 19 amino acids. Germline-derived CDR1 and CDR2 are SQVTM and ANQGSEA. As regards this clonotype: Its cognate antigen is unknown.

UMI labels and 5' RACE were used to prepare the TRB cDNA libraries. TCRdb processed the 5' RACE reads again and assigns one entry to each CDR3 protein, with no DNA. The listing contains about 56,000 distinct CDR3 sequences. V is TRBV29-1 and J is TRBJ2-1; the TRBD2 assignment by TCRdb is unverifiable without DNA. Sequenced input: naive CXCR3+ CD8+ T cells from blood. Subset reported: CD45RO-CCR7+CD27+CD95- naive CD8+ T cells expressing CXCR3 (TNR3+). The clonotype originates from a human donor in good health. Some clones in this sample may be carry-over from other donors' samples. The CDR3 here is CSVVATSGGSTSSYNEQFF.